The text below deals with one T cell receptor (beta chain). This clonotype showed up just a few times. The antigen this receptor binds is unknown. No much larger clone exists at a distance of one base, and base qualities are not known. Taken with the paper, the label for treatment or condition translates to: in vitro stimulation with specific CMV peptide epitopes to enrich CMV-specific T cells. The run used an Illumina HiSeq 1500. TCRdb trimmed public reads at Q25 via fastp, called clones via MiXCR and kept in-frame beta chains. Here each entry gathers all rows of one CDR3 protein and keeps the most common genes and DNA. The sample has 570,000 or so distinct CDR3 sequences on record, roughly 43% of them singletons. The ten most abundant clones make up around 46% of the sample. The germline V gene sets CDR1 to SGHTA and CDR2 to FQGNSA. Measured from the cysteine to the phenylalanine, the CDR3 is 14 residues long. The sequence is cut down to CDR3 DNA, 42 bases in frame from base 1. Trimming takes 6 bases from V and 4 bases from J, and the germline ends sit 15 bases apart.

This specimen comes from a study of T cell repertoires in cytomegalovirus infection (dated by TCRdb to the late 2010s). With regard to the full study: The peptide stimulations were aimed at well-studied HLA-B-restricted epitopes as well as recently identified HLA-C-restricted CMV epitopes, whose presentation resists viral immunomodulation. Because public TCR beta signatures pointed to carriage of CMV infection together with the matching HLA type, the HLA type of each donor mattered for the analysis.

The paper as a whole reports these results and caveats: In both this cohort and an independent cohort of a few hundred donors, the cumulative frequency of public TCR beta family members distinguished carriers of CMV infection plus the relevant HLA type. In the ex vivo response, HLA-C-restricted CMV-specific TCR beta clonotypes were dominant, and in two of eight donors the single most frequent clonotype came from this HLA-C-restricted group.

This TCR came from a human donor in good health (CMV status not recorded). Some clones in this sample may be carry-over from other donors' samples. Sequenced material: cultured PBMCs, taken from culture after CMV antigen stimulation. The sequence links TRBV7-2 to TRBJ1-1; matching of 6 bases hints at TRBD1 as the D gene. The nucleotide sequence is TGTGCCAGCAGGTTTAAAGGGGGTGTCACTGAAGCTTTCTTT. The encoded protein is CASRFKGGVTEAFF.